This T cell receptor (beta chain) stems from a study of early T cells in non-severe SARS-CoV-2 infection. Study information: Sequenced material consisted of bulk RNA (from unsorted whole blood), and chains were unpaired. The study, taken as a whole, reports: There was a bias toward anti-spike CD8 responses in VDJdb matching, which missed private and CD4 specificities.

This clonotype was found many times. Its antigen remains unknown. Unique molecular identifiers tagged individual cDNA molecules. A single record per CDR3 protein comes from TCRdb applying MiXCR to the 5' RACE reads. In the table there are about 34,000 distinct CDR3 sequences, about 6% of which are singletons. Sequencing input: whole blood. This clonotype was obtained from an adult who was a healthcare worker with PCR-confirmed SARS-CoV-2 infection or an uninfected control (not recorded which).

In nucleotides, the CDR3 is TGTGCCAGCAGCTTGAGAACCAGCAATCAGCCCCAGCATTTT. Protein product: CASSLRTSNQPQHF. The gene calls are TRBV5-6 and TRBJ1-5; D gene ambiguous. This CDR3 comprises 14 residues. Germline loops: CDR1 SGHDT, CDR2 YYEEEE. Trimming shortened V by 1 base and J by 1 base, and 6 bases separated the two germline ends.